Described below is a single T cell receptor beta chain sequence and its context. V lost 4 bases to trimming and J lost 4 bases; unmatched junction nucleotides: 4. The length of the CDR3 is 15 residues. CDR1 is ENHRY and CDR2 is SYGVKD in the germline V gene. The data belong to a study of blood T cell repertoires in COVID-19. Assay used: immunoSEQ multiplex PCR; TCRdb lists only in-frame clones, some missing. The sample contains 150,000 to 200,000 clones, approximately 86% of which appear only once. This chain links TRBV10-3 with TRBJ2-1, with 10 bases aligning to TRBD2. The specimen sequenced was peripheral blood. This clonotype was obtained from a man aged 50 to 60 with active or convalescent COVID-19. The CDR3 DNA is TGTGCCATCAGTGTCGGACTAGCGGAGTACAATGAGCAGTTCTTC. It encodes CAISVGLAEYNEQFF.